What follows are 26 T cell receptor beta chains derived from one specimen sequenced in a study of T cell responses to AZD1222 COVID-19 vaccine. The repertoire was sequenced with immunoSEQ multiplex PCR; TCRdb's copy has only in-frame clones and lacks some. The sample lists under 200,000 clones, around nine tenths seen once, with roughly 0.98% in the top ten. The source material was peripheral blood, sampled 28 days after the second AZD1222 dose. The receptors shown here come from an adult who received the AZD1222 COVID-19 vaccine.

J is TRBJ1-1 and V is TRBV7-6; no clear D gene. V was shortened by 5 bases and J by 3 bases, with 10 bases between the two germline ends. The CDR3 contains 13 residues. CDR1 SGHVS and CDR2 FNYEAQ come from the germline V gene. The chain's CDR3 is CASSTIRDTEAFF. Written as DNA, the CDR3 is TGTGCCAGCAGCACGATAAGAGACACTGAAGCTTTCTTT.

CDR3 in amino acids: CASSLVPGTSIPNEQFF. CDR3 DNA sequence: TGTGCCAGCAGCTTAGTGCCGGGAACCAGTATCCCCAATGAGCAGTTCTTC. The rearrangement joins TRBV7-9 to TRBJ2-1, with D perhaps TRBD2 (5 bases). V lost 1 base and J lost 6, with 19 bases in between. Looked up from germline, CDR1 is SEHNR and CDR2 is FQNEAQ (reference sequence). This CDR3 is 17 amino acids long.

The chain has TRBV2 and TRBJ1-1; perhaps TRBD1 as D (5 bases). V lost 5 bases and J lost 5, with 18 bases in between. Germline V gene sequence: CDR1 SNHLY, CDR2 FYNNEI. CDR3 length: 15 amino acids. The CDR3 nucleotides are TGTGCCAGCAGTCATATCCGGGGGTTGGATACTGAAGCTTTCTTT. Translation: CASSHIRGLDTEAFF.

The V and J genes are TRBV7-9 and TRBJ2-7; 8 nucleotides line up with TRBD1. J lost 2 bases, V lost 5 bases, and 5 bases had no gene match. Per the germline V gene, CDR1 is SEHNR and CDR2 is FQNEAQ (reference sequence). The CDR3 is made up of 14 amino acids. The CDR3 region is CASSPRTGPYEQYF. Written as DNA, the CDR3 is TGTGCCAGCAGCCCCCGGACAGGGCCCTACGAGCAGTACTTC.

The chain employs TRBV7-9 and TRBJ1-5, with 7 bases fitting TRBD1. V trimming: 5 bases; J trimming: 10 bases; junction bases outside the gene matches: 14. Germline-derived CDR1 and CDR2 are SEHNR and FQNEAQ (reference sequence). This CDR3 spans 15 amino acids. DNA for the CDR3: TGTGCCAGCAGCGAGGCGGAGGGGGCAAAGTATCCCCAGCATTTT. Translation gives CASSEAEGAKYPQHF.

This sequence joins TRBV7-9 and TRBJ2-5, with TRBD1 as a possible D gene (6 bases). V lost 1 base and J lost 5, with 11 bases in between. The CDR3 totals 14 residues. Germline V gene data show CDR1 as SEHNR and CDR2 as FQNEAQ (reference sequence). CDR3 region: CASSLVGGMETQYF. The CDR3 region has the DNA TGTGCCAGCAGCTTAGTAGGGGGTATGGAGACCCAGTACTTC.

The chain combines TRBV4-1 with TRBJ1-2, with D maybe TRBD1 (5 bases). V lost 4 bases and J 4 bases, leaving 13 bases between the germline ends. Germline V CDR1 and CDR2: MGHRA, YSYEKL. This CDR3 is built from 14 residues. The CDR3 nucleotides are TGCGCCAGCAGCCCCCGAGCAGGGACCTATGGCTACACCTTC. Translated: CASSPRAGTYGYTF.

V usage is TRBV6-6 and J usage is TRBJ1-6; a weak D match, TRBD1 (6 bases). The germline V gene has CDR1 MNHNY and CDR2 SVGAGI (reference sequence). The CDR3 length is 16 residues. Trimming left V 5 bases short and J 4 bases short, with 15 bases between. CDR3 region: CASSPGGRGYNSPLHF. The CDR3 coding sequence is TGTGCCAGCAGTCCCGGGGGTAGGGGGTATAATTCACCCCTCCACTTT.

V and J are TRBV5-1 and TRBJ2-5; TRBD2 is a possible D gene (5 bases). There are 14 residues in the CDR3. Looked up from germline, CDR1 is SGHRS and CDR2 is YFSETQ. V lost 2 bases to trimming and J lost 4 bases, with 12 bases between them. CDR3 nucleotides: TGCGCCAGCAGCTTCTCTAAAGGAGGAGAGACCCAGTACTTC. It yields the protein CASSFSKGGETQYF.

The chain employs TRBV27 and TRBJ2-4, with unresolved D. Trimming left V 5 bases short and J 1 base short, with 9 bases between. Germline CDR1 reads MNHEY; CDR2 reads SMNVEV (reference sequence). The CDR3 sequence is 14 residues long. CDR3 nucleotides: TGTGCCAGCAGTCCCTTCGGGGCCAAAAACATTCAGTACTTC. Residues: CASSPFGAKNIQYF.

The genes are TRBV4-1 and TRBJ2-3; D call uncertain. Looked up from germline, CDR1 is MGHRA and CDR2 is YSYEKL. This CDR3 region has 14 residues. Trimming shortened V by 4 bases and J by 3 bases, and 11 bases separated the two germline ends. CDR3 loop: CASSPPQQTDTQYF. The CDR3 DNA reads as TGCGCCAGCAGCCCTCCCCAGCAAACAGATACGCAGTATTTT.

This chain links TRBV19 with TRBJ1-5; 7 bases map to TRBD1. The CDR3 loop spans 15 amino acids. V was clipped by 3 bases and J by 5 bases; unmatched bases: 7. Germline V gives CDR1 LNHDA, CDR2 SQIVND (reference sequence). The CDR3 nucleotides read TGTGCCAGTAGTATCGGGACAGCCAACTATCAGCCCCAGCATTTT. Translation gives CASSIGTANYQPQHF.

V usage is TRBV4-1 and J usage is TRBJ1-3; D might be TRBD1 (6 bases). Germline V gene sequence: CDR1 MGHRA, CDR2 YSYEKL. V was clipped by 0 bases and J by 4 bases, with 13 bases between them. The CDR3 has 16 residues. The CDR3 region has the DNA TGCGCCAGCAGCCAAGACCGGACAGCTAGAGGAAACACCATATATTTT. It yields the protein CASSQDRTARGNTIYF.

The chain employs TRBV7-2 and TRBJ1-2, with a possible D match to TRBD1 (5 bases). The CDR3 consists of 15 residues. The germline gives CDR1 SGHTA, CDR2 FQGNSA. Deletions cut 5 bases from V and 2 bases from J, with 15 bases between. The CDR3 nucleotides are TGTGCCAGCAGCCCCCCCCTGGGGGGGAACTATGGCTACACCTTC. Amino acid sequence: CASSPPLGGNYGYTF.

This chain joins TRBV18 and TRBJ1-4, with a weak D call TRBD1 (5 bases). This CDR3 contains 14 residues. The germline V and J ends were trimmed by 2 bases and 3 bases, with 7 bases remaining between them. In germline, CDR1 is KGHSH, CDR2 LQKENI. The CDR3 DNA follows: TGTGCCAGCTCACCAAGGGGAGCTAATGAAAAACTGTTTTTT. It codes for CASSPRGANEKLFF. Looking up the rest from reference TRBV18 and TRBJ1-4 gives the full variable domain: NAGVMQNPRHLVRRRGQEARLRCSPMKGHSHVYWYRQLPEEGLKFMVYLQKENIIDESGMPKERFSAEFPKEGPSILRIQQVVRGDSAAYFCASSPRGANEKLFFGSGTQLSVL.

This chain uses TRBV19 with TRBJ1-4, with D tentatively TRBD1 (5 bases). This CDR3 has 19 residues. Germline CDR1 and CDR2: LNHDA and SQIVND (reference sequence). V gave up 3 bases and J gave up 8 bases, with 28 bases separating them. In DNA, the CDR3 is TGTGCCAGTAGTATTAAATGGAGGGTCGGGGCCTCCCGAAAGGAAAAACTGTTTTTT. Amino acids: CASSIKWRVGASRKEKLFF.

The V call is TRBV9, the J call TRBJ2-2; D is possibly TRBD1 (6 bases). The CDR3 is made up of 14 amino acids. Germline V lookup: CDR1 SGDLS, CDR2 YYNGEE. Trimming pared 0 bases from V and 4 bases from J, leaving 7 bases between. The CDR3 sequence is CASSVEGGTGELFF. In DNA, the CDR3 is TGTGCCAGCAGCGTAGAAGGGGGCACCGGGGAGCTGTTTTTT. The full variable domain, in which reference TRBV9 and TRBJ2-2 provide the parts outside the CDR3, is DSGVTQTPKHLITATGQRVTLRCSPRSGDLSVYWYQQSLDQGLQFLIQYYNGEERAKGNILERFSAQQFPDLHSELNLSSLELGDSALYFCASSVEGGTGELFFGEGSRLTVL.

The chain links TRBV7-8 to TRBJ2-1; the match to TRBD2 covers 13 bases. CDR3 length: 16 amino acids. The V gene end was trimmed by 5 bases and the J gene end by 5 bases; junction bases not matched to a gene: 6. Germline CDR1 SGHVS, CDR2 FQNEAQ. DNA for the CDR3: TGTGCCAGCAGCCTCGGGACTAGCGGGGAGAACAATGAGCAGTTCTTC. This codes for CASSLGTSGENNEQFF.

CDR3 DNA: TGTGCCAGCAGCTACCTCCGGACAGGGCGGGGAAGGAATCAGCCCCAGCATTTT. Amino acid sequence: CASSYLRTGRGRNQPQHF. This chain joins TRBV5-6 and TRBJ1-5, with 8 bases aligning to TRBD1. Germline CDR1 reads SGHDT; CDR2 reads YYEEEE. This CDR3 is built from 18 residues. With V trimmed by 3 bases and J by 4 bases, 15 bases remained unmatched.

This clone was detected once. The V and J genes are TRBV6-1 and TRBJ2-5; D is unresolved. The CDR3 totals 13 residues. CDR1 and CDR2 (germline): MNHNS, SASEGT. The V gene lost 1 base and the J gene lost 3 bases, with 6 bases spanning the gap. CDR3: CASSEEVEETQYF. CDR3 nucleotides: TGTGCCAGCAGTGAAGAGGTAGAAGAGACCCAGTACTTC.

The rearrangement uses TRBV27 and TRBJ1-5, with 10 nucleotides matching TRBD1. The germline V gene encodes CDR1 MNHEY and CDR2 SMNVEV (reference sequence). V lost 7 bases, J lost 1 base, and 7 bases stayed unmatched. The CDR3 contains 16 residues. For the CDR3, the DNA is TGTGCCAGCAAGGACAGGGGGGGCAAGAGCAATCAGCCCCAGCATTTT. Translation: CASKDRGGKSNQPQHF.

The chain uses TRBV5-4 and TRBJ1-2; no reliable D call. The germline gives CDR1 SGHNT, CDR2 YYREEE (reference sequence). With 0 bases removed from V and 8 bases from J, the gap between germline ends came to 8 bases. CDR3 length: 12 residues. The CDR3 DNA is TGTGCCAGCAGCTTGGGGCTCCGGGGCTACACCTTC. It specifies CASSLGLRGYTF.

The chain is built from TRBV19 and TRBJ2-3, with TRBD2 matching 7 bases. CDR3 size: 19 residues. With 3 bases clipped from V and 0 bases from J, the junction kept 15 bases outside the gene matches. Germline values: CDR1 LNHDA, CDR2 SQIVND (reference sequence). CDR3 protein: CASSMGPGRDEYSTDTQYF. The CDR3 nucleotides read TGTGCCAGTAGTATGGGGCCGGGGAGGGACGAATATAGCACAGATACGCAGTATTTT. Combining the CDR3 with reference TRBV19 and TRBJ2-3 gives the whole variable domain DGGITQSPKYLFRKEGQNVTLSCEQNLNHDAMYWYRQDPGQGLRLIYYSQIVNDFQKGDIAEGYSVSREKKESFPLTVTSAQKNPTAFYLCASSMGPGRDEYSTDTQYFGPGTRLTVL.

The V call is TRBV5-5, the J call TRBJ1-2; D is uncertain. The V gene's germline CDR1 is SGHKS and CDR2 YYEKEE (reference sequence). V lost 5 bases and J 10 bases, leaving 12 bases between the germline ends. The CDR3 contains 11 residues. CDR3 sequence (DNA): TGTGCCAGCAGTCCGGATATTGACTACACCTTC. Its protein is CASSPDIDYTF.

The gene calls are TRBV6-5 and TRBJ1-4; possible D gene TRBD1, 5 bases. V was pared by 6 bases and J by 12 bases, with 14 bases between. This CDR3 is 12 amino acids long. Germline CDR1 reads MNHEY; CDR2 reads SVGAGI. The CDR3 bases are TGTGCCAGCAGACCCGACAGCCAGGAACTGTTTTTT. Amino acid sequence: CASRPDSQELFF.

This chain connects TRBV19 to TRBJ2-7; 7 nucleotides match TRBD1. J was trimmed by 1 base and V by 5 bases; bases with no gene match: 11. The CDR3 spans 16 residues. Germline V gene lookup returns CDR1 LNHDA and CDR2 SQIVND (reference sequence). The CDR3 bases are TGTGCCAGTAGTCCTCCACCCGGACAGGCTTCCTACGAGCAGTACTTC. It specifies CASSPPPGQASYEQYF.